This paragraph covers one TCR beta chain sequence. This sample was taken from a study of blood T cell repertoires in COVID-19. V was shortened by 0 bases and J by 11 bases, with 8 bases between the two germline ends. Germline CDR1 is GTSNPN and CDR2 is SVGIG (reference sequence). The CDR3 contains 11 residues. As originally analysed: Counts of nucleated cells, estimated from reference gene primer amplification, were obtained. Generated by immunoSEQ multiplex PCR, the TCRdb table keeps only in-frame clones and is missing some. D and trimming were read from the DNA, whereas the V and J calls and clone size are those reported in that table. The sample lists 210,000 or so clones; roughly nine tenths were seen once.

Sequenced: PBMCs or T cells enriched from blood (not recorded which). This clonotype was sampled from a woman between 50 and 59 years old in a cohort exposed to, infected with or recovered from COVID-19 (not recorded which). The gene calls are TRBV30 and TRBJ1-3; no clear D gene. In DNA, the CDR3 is TGTGCCTGGAGTGTACCTACAGCCATATATTTT. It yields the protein CAWSVPTAIYF.